The rows below give T cell receptor beta chains drawn from one sample of a study of blood T cells in healthy people across ages. TCRdb fed the 5' RACE reads into MiXCR, producing one record per CDR3 protein. The sample records 1.5 million or so distinct CDR3 sequences, about 43% being singletons. Sequenced material: blood. The receptors shown here come from a woman between 18 and 29 years old in good health. Both conserved end residues are part of each CDR3. D genes are given only for firm matches. The size field is filled for only some rows; it gives once, few, many or a size class.

TRBJ2-3 | - | TRBD1 | TRBV2 | CASSLETGQVTDTQYF | TGTGCCAGCAGCTTGGAAACGGGACAGGTCACAGATACGCAGTATTTT
TRBJ2-1 | few | - | TRBV28 | CASGLQYNEQFF | TGTGCCAGCGGACTACAATACAATGAGCAGTTCTTC
TRBJ1-6 | - | - | TRBV14 | CASSQGSGGHSPLHF | TGTGCCAGCAGCCAAGGATCGGGGGGGCATTCACCCCTCCACTTT
TRBJ2-7 | - | - | TRBV12-3/TRBV12-4 | CASSPRGFSQTEQYF | TGTGCCAGCAGTCCGCGCGGGTTCTCCCAAACCGAGCAGTACTTC
TRBJ2-7 | once | - | TRBV6-5 | CASRGDPPYEQYF | TGTGCCAGCAGGGGGGACCCGCCCTACGAGCAGTACTTC
TRBJ1-2 | - | - | TRBV7-2 | CARIRATGWGYTF | TGTGCCAGAATTAGGGCTACTGGTTGGGGCTACACCTTC
TRBJ2-7 | - | - | TRBV18 | CASSQTASHEQYF | TGTGCCAGCTCACAGACAGCTTCCCACGAGCAGTACTTC
TRBJ2-1 | few | - | TRBV12-3/TRBV12-4 | CASSYAYEQFF | TGTGCCAGCAGTTACGCCTATGAGCAGTTCTTC
TRBJ1-6 | once | - | TRBV20-1 | CSARRDQGVPGNSPPHF | TGCAGTGCGCGGAGAGACCAAGGGGTTCCGGGTAATTCACCCCCCCACTTT
TRBJ2-5 | - | TRBD2 | TRBV6-5 | CASSKGTSGRPETQYF | TGTGCCAGCAGCAAGGGGACTAGCGGGAGACCAGAGACCCAGTACTTC